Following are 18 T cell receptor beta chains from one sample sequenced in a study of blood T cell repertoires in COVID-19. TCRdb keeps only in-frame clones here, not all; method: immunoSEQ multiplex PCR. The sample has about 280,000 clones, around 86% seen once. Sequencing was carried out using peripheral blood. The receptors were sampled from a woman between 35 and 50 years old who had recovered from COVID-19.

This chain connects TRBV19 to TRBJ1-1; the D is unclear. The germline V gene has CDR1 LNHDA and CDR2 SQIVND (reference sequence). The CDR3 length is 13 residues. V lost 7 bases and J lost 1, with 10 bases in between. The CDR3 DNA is TGTGCCAGTAACGAGGTACCGAACACTGAAGCTTTCTTT. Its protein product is CASNEVPNTEAFF.

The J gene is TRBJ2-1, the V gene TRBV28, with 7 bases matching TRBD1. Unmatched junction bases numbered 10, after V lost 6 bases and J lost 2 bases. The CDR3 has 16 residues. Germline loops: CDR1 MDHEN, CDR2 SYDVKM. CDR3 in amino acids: CASRISPGTAYNEQFF. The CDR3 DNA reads TGTGCCAGCAGAATATCCCCGGGGACAGCCTACAATGAGCAGTTCTTC.

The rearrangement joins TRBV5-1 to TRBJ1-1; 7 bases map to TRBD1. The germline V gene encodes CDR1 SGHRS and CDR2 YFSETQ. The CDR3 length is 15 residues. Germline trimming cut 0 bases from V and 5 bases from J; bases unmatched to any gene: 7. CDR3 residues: CASSLGDAGGTEAFF. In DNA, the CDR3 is TGCGCCAGCAGCTTGGGAGATGCAGGGGGGACTGAAGCTTTCTTT. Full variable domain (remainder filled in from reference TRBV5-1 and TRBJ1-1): KAGVTQTPRYLIKTRGQQVTLSCSPISGHRSVSWYQQTPGQGLQFLFEYFSETQRNKGNFPGRFSGRQFSNSRSEMNVSTLELGDSALYLCASSLGDAGGTEAFFGQGTRLTVV.

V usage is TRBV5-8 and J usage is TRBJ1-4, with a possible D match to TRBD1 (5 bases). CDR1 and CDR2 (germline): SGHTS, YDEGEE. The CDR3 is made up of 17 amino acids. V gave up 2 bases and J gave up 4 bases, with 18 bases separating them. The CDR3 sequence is CASSLFNGGDNNEKLFF. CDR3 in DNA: TGTGCCAGCAGCTTATTTAACGGGGGAGACAATAATGAAAAACTGTTTTTT.

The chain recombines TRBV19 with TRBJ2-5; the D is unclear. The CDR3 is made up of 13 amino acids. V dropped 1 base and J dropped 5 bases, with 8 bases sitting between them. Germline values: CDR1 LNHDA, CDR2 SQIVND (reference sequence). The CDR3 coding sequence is TGTGCCAGTAGTATAGGGCTGATGGAGACCCAGTACTTC. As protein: CASSIGLMETQYF. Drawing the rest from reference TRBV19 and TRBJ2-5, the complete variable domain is DGGITQSPKYLFRKEGQNVTLSCEQNLNHDAMYWYRQDPGQGLRLIYYSQIVNDFQKGDIAEGYSVSREKKESFPLTVTSAQKNPTAFYLCASSIGLMETQYFGPGTRLLVL.

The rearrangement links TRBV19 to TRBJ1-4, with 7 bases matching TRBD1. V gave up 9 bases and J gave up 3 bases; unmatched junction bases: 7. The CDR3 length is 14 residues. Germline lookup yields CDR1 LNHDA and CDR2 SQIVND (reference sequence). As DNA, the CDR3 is TGTGCCAGCACAACAGGGGCTGCTAATGAAAAACTGTTTTTT. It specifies CASTTGAANEKLFF.

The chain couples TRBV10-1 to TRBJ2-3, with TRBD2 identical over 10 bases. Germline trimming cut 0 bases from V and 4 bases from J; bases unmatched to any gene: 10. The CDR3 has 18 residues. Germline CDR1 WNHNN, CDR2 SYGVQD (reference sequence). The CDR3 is CASSESIVASGRPDTQYF. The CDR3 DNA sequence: TGCGCCAGCAGTGAGTCGATCGTAGCTAGCGGGAGACCAGATACGCAGTATTTT.

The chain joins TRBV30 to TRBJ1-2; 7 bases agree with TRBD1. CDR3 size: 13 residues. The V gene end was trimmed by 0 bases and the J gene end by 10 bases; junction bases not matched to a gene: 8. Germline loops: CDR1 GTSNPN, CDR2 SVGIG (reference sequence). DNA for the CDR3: TGTGCCTGGAGTGTAATTTGGGACAGCGACTACACCTTC. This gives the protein CAWSVIWDSDYTF.

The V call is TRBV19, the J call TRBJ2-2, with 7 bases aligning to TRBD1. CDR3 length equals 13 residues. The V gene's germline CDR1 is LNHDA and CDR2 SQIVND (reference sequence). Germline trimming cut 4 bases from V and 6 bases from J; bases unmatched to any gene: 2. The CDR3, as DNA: TGTGCCAGTAGTAGACAGGGTCCCGGGGAGCTGTTTTTT. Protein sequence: CASSRQGPGELFF.

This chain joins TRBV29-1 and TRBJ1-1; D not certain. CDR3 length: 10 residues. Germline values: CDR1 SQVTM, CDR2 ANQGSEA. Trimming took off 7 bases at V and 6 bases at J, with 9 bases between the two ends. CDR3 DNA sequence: TGCAGCGACAGACCGCCTGAAGCTTTCTTT. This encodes CSDRPPEAFF. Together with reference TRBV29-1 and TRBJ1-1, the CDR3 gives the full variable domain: SAVISQKPSRDICQRGTSLTIQCQVDSQVTMMFWYRQQPGQSLTLIATANQGSEATYESGFVIDKFPISRPNLTFSTLTVSNMSPEDSSIYLCSDRPPEAFFGQGTRLTVV.

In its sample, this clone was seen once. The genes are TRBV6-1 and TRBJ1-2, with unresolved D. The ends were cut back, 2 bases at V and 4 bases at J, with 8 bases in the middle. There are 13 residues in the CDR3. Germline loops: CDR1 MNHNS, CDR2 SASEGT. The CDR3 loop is CASSESGGYGYTF. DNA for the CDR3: TGTGCCAGCAGTGAATCGGGTGGCTATGGCTACACCTTC.

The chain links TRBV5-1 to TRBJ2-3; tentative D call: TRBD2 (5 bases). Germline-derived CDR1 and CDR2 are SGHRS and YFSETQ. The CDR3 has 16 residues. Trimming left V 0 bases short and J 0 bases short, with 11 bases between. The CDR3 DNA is TGCGCCAGCAGCTTGGTAGGGAGCCATAGCACAGATACGCAGTATTTT. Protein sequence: CASSLVGSHSTDTQYF.

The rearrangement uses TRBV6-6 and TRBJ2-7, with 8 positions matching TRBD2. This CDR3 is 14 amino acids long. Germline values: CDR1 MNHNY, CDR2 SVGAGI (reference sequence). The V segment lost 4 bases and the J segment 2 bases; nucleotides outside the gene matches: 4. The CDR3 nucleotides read TGTGCCAGCAGTTCAGCGGGAGAGACCTACGAGCAGTACTTC. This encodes CASSSAGETYEQYF.

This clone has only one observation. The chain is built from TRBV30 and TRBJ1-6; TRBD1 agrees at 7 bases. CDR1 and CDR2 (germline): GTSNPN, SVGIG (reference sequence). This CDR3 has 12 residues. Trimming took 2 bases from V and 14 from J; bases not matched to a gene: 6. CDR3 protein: CAWSPDRAALHF. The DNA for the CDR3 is TGTGCCTGGAGTCCAGACAGGGCCGCCCTCCACTTT.

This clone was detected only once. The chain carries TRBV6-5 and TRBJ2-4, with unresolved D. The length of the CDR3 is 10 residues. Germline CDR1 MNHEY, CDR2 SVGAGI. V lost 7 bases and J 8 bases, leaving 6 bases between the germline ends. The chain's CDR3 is CASKTDIQYF. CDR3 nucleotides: TGTGCCAGCAAAACGGACATTCAGTACTTC.

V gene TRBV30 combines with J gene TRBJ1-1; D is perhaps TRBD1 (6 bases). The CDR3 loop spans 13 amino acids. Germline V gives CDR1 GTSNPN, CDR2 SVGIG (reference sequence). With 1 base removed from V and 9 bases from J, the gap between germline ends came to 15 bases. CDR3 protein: CAWSGPGGAQAFF. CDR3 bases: TGTGCCTGGAGTGGCCCGGGGGGGGCGCAAGCTTTCTTT.

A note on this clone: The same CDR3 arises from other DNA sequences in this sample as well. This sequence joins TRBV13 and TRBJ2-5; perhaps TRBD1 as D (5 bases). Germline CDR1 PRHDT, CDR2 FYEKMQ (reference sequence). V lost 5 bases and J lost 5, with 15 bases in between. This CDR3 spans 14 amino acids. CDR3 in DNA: TGTGCCAGCAGCCCTCGGCAGGGTGGGGAGACCCAGTACTTC. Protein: CASSPRQGGETQYF.

The CDR3 coding sequence is TGTGCCTGGAGTGTACGCCCCGTTTGGGTGGGGGGGACTTCGAACACCGGGGAGCTGTTTTTT. Its translation is CAWSVRPVWVGGTSNTGELFF. The chain employs TRBV30 and TRBJ2-2; 7 bases match TRBD2. The CDR3 consists of 21 residues. V was clipped by 0 bases and J by 0 bases; unmatched bases: 19. Looked up from germline, CDR1 is GTSNPN and CDR2 is SVGIG (reference sequence).